These T cell receptor beta chains were read from a single sample in a study of shared clonotypes between healthy human individuals. Clones were sequenced by immunoSEQ multiplex PCR, and TCRdb holds only the in-frame ones, with some missing. The sample includes some 680,000 clones, around 73% of them seen just once. Sequenced input: memory CD4+ T cells sorted from blood. Every receptor here comes from a young woman in good health. Both conserved end residues are part of each CDR3. Fields, in order: V gene, J gene, D gene, clone size, CDR3 protein, CDR3 DNA. A D gene is named only where the DNA matches it firmly. Clone size, where shown, is once, few, many, or a class for clones that have expanded.

v_call: TRBV28
j_call: TRBJ1-1
d_call: -
clone_size: -
cdr3_aa: CATQGGATEAFF
cdr3_nt: TGTGCCACCCAAGGTGGAGCGACTGAAGCTTTCTTT

v_call: TRBV5-1
j_call: TRBJ2-7
d_call: TRBD1
clone_size: -
cdr3_aa: CASSLGQGWDEQYF
cdr3_nt: TGCGCCAGCAGCCTTGGACAGGGGTGGGACGAGCAGTACTTC

v_call: TRBV5-6
j_call: TRBJ2-7
d_call: TRBD1
clone_size: -
cdr3_aa: CASSEQPGQGYEQYF
cdr3_nt: TGTGCCAGCAGCGAACAGCCGGGACAGGGCTACGAGCAGTACTTC

v_call: TRBV9
j_call: TRBJ2-1
d_call: -
clone_size: -
cdr3_aa: CASSVSADTDEQFF
cdr3_nt: TGTGCCAGCAGCGTGTCAGCGGATACCGATGAGCAGTTCTTC

v_call: TRBV9
j_call: TRBJ2-5
d_call: TRBD1
clone_size: -
cdr3_aa: CASSVAGTEETQYF
cdr3_nt: TGTGCCAGCAGCGTAGCCGGGACAGAAGAGACCCAGTACTTC

v_call: TRBV2
j_call: TRBJ2-5
d_call: TRBD2
clone_size: once
cdr3_aa: CASSGTRETQYF
cdr3_nt: TGTGCCAGCAGCGGGACTAGAGAGACCCAGTACTTC

v_call: TRBV10-2
j_call: TRBJ1-1
d_call: -
clone_size: -
cdr3_aa: CASPRALRTEAFF
cdr3_nt: TGCGCCAGCCCCAGGGCTCTGCGCACTGAAGCTTTCTTT

v_call: TRBV5-4
j_call: TRBJ1-1
d_call: -
clone_size: -
cdr3_aa: CASSVATEAFF
cdr3_nt: TGTGCCAGCAGCGTAGCTACTGAAGCTTTCTTT

v_call: TRBV7-2
j_call: TRBJ2-3
d_call: -
clone_size: -
cdr3_aa: CASSLDGAGNTQYF
cdr3_nt: TGTGCCAGCAGCTTAGATGGGGCGGGTAATACGCAGTATTTT

v_call: TRBV30
j_call: TRBJ2-1
d_call: TRBD1
clone_size: -
cdr3_aa: CAWSVGTASYNEQFF
cdr3_nt: TGTGCCTGGAGTGTGGGGACAGCAAGCTACAATGAGCAGTTCTTC

v_call: TRBV2
j_call: TRBJ1-1
d_call: -
clone_size: -
cdr3_aa: CASSAQGTRSEAFF
cdr3_nt: TGTGCCAGCAGTGCACAAGGGACAAGATCTGAAGCTTTCTTT

v_call: TRBV20-1
j_call: TRBJ1-1
d_call: -
clone_size: -
cdr3_aa: CSASLAREAFF
cdr3_nt: TGCAGTGCTAGCCTCGCGCGTGAAGCTTTCTTT

v_call: TRBV29-1
j_call: TRBJ2-7
d_call: -
clone_size: -
cdr3_aa: CSGREAHSYEQYF
cdr3_nt: TGCAGCGGCAGGGAAGCCCACAGCTACGAGCAGTACTTC

v_call: TRBV5-1
j_call: TRBJ2-7
d_call: TRBD1
clone_size: -
cdr3_aa: CASREGTGGPSYEQYF
cdr3_nt: TGCGCCAGCAGGGAAGGGACAGGGGGTCCATCCTACGAGCAGTACTTC

v_call: TRBV11-2
j_call: TRBJ2-7
d_call: -
clone_size: -
cdr3_aa: CASSLEIGTDTYEQYF
cdr3_nt: TGTGCCAGCAGCTTAGAGATAGGGACTGACACCTACGAGCAGTACTTC

v_call: TRBV9
j_call: TRBJ2-7
d_call: -
clone_size: few
cdr3_aa: CASSRSSYEQYF
cdr3_nt: TGTGCCAGCAGCCGAAGCTCCTACGAGCAGTACTTC

v_call: TRBV19
j_call: TRBJ2-2
d_call: -
clone_size: many
cdr3_aa: CASAAYQAGELFF
cdr3_nt: TGTGCCTCCGCGGCCTATCAGGCCGGGGAGCTGTTTTTT

v_call: TRBV5-1
j_call: TRBJ1-3
d_call: -
clone_size: many
cdr3_aa: CASRWTDSLGGSGNTIYF
cdr3_nt: TGCGCCAGCAGATGGACAGACAGCCTCGGTGGGTCTGGAAACACCATATATTTT

v_call: TRBV6-1
j_call: TRBJ2-7
d_call: -
clone_size: -
cdr3_aa: CASSVDRAYEQYF
cdr3_nt: TGTGCCAGCAGTGTGGACAGAGCCTACGAGCAGTACTTC

v_call: TRBV6-1
j_call: TRBJ1-2
d_call: TRBD1
clone_size: -
cdr3_aa: CASSEADRGRNYGYTF
cdr3_nt: TGTGCCAGCAGTGAAGCAGACAGGGGTAGAAACTATGGCTACACCTTC

v_call: TRBV6-7
j_call: TRBJ2-7
d_call: -
clone_size: -
cdr3_aa: CASSRDRRLLREYF
cdr3_nt: TGTGCCAGCAGCAGGGATCGACGGTTATTAAGGGAGTACTTC

v_call: TRBV4-1
j_call: TRBJ1-2
d_call: -
clone_size: many
cdr3_aa: CASSQEYAGYYGYTF
cdr3_nt: TGCGCCAGCAGCCAAGAGTACGCGGGTTACTATGGCTACACCTTC

v_call: TRBV7-2
j_call: TRBJ2-7
d_call: TRBD2
clone_size: -
cdr3_aa: CASASGTYEQYF
cdr3_nt: TGTGCCAGTGCTAGCGGAACCTACGAGCAGTACTTC

v_call: TRBV29-1
j_call: TRBJ2-7
d_call: TRBD1
clone_size: once
cdr3_aa: CSVTGTGLSYEQYF
cdr3_nt: TGCAGCGTGACCGGGACAGGGCTATCCTACGAGCAGTACTTC

v_call: TRBV6-5
j_call: TRBJ2-3
d_call: TRBD1
clone_size: -
cdr3_aa: CASRPGQGTDTQYF
cdr3_nt: TGTGCCAGTAGACCGGGACAGGGCACAGATACGCAGTATTTT

v_call: TRBV7-2
j_call: TRBJ2-5
d_call: TRBD1
clone_size: -
cdr3_aa: CASSLGTVKETQYF
cdr3_nt: TGTGCCAGCAGCCTTGGGACAGTGAAAGAGACCCAGTACTTC

v_call: TRBV7-2
j_call: TRBJ2-2
d_call: TRBD2
clone_size: -
cdr3_aa: CASSLGKTSGATGELFF
cdr3_nt: TGTGCCAGCAGCTTAGGCAAGACTAGCGGGGCCACCGGGGAGCTGTTTTTT

v_call: TRBV5-1
j_call: TRBJ2-7
d_call: TRBD1
clone_size: -
cdr3_aa: CASSLQTGTEPIEQYF
cdr3_nt: TGCGCCAGCAGCTTGCAGACCGGGACAGAGCCTATCGAGCAGTACTTC

v_call: TRBV6-5
j_call: TRBJ2-3
d_call: -
clone_size: -
cdr3_aa: CASSRTASTDTQYF
cdr3_nt: TGTGCCAGCAGTCGAACTGCTAGCACAGATACGCAGTATTTT

v_call: TRBV21-1
j_call: TRBJ1-2
d_call: -
clone_size: once
cdr3_aa: CASSPTKLTGPSYGYTF
cdr3_nt: TGTGCCAGCAGCCCAACGAAATTGACAGGGCCCTCCTATGGCTACACCTTC

v_call: TRBV28
j_call: TRBJ1-1
d_call: TRBD1
clone_size: many
cdr3_aa: CASRNRGPNTEAFF
cdr3_nt: TGTGCCAGCAGGAACAGGGGCCCGAACACTGAAGCTTTCTTT

v_call: TRBV5-1
j_call: TRBJ2-7
d_call: TRBD2
clone_size: once
cdr3_aa: CASSLAVASGKSYEQYF
cdr3_nt: TGCGCCAGCAGCTTGGCTGTGGCTAGCGGGAAGTCCTACGAGCAGTACTTC

v_call: TRBV18
j_call: TRBJ1-5
d_call: -
clone_size: -
cdr3_aa: CASSPLQVNNQPQHF
cdr3_nt: TGTGCCAGCTCACCACTACAAGTGAACAATCAGCCCCAGCATTTT

v_call: TRBV2
j_call: TRBJ1-2
d_call: -
clone_size: -
cdr3_aa: CASRLRGQTAGGYTF
cdr3_nt: TGTGCCAGCAGGCTACGGGGCCAAACGGCGGGGGGCTACACCTTC

v_call: TRBV29-1
j_call: TRBJ2-2
d_call: TRBD2
clone_size: -
cdr3_aa: CSGLLAGGTGELFF
cdr3_nt: TGCAGCGGCTTACTAGCGGGAGGAACCGGGGAGCTGTTTTTT

v_call: TRBV2
j_call: TRBJ2-1
d_call: -
clone_size: -
cdr3_aa: CASSAERSSYNEQFF
cdr3_nt: TGTGCCAGCAGTGCTGAGCGGAGCTCCTACAATGAGCAGTTCTTC

v_call: TRBV6-5
j_call: TRBJ1-5
d_call: -
clone_size: -
cdr3_aa: CASSYSGGANQPQHF
cdr3_nt: TGTGCCAGCAGTTACTCTGGGGGAGCAAATCAGCCCCAGCATTTT

v_call: TRBV10-1
j_call: TRBJ2-2
d_call: -
clone_size: many
cdr3_aa: CASTEREGGGELFF
cdr3_nt: TGCGCCAGCACCGAGAGAGAGGGAGGCGGGGAGCTGTTTTTT

v_call: TRBV19
j_call: TRBJ1-2
d_call: -
clone_size: -
cdr3_aa: CATREGGYGYTF
cdr3_nt: TGTGCCACCCGAGAAGGGGGCTATGGCTACACCTTC

v_call: TRBV27
j_call: TRBJ1-5
d_call: TRBD1
clone_size: -
cdr3_aa: CATGVNQPQHF
cdr3_nt: TGTGCTACAGGGGTCAATCAGCCCCAGCATTTT

v_call: TRBV30
j_call: TRBJ2-7
d_call: -
clone_size: -
cdr3_aa: CAWSAHMGIYEQYF
cdr3_nt: TGTGCCTGGAGTGCCCACATGGGTATCTACGAGCAGTACTTC

v_call: TRBV7-2
j_call: TRBJ1-6
d_call: -
clone_size: -
cdr3_aa: CASSSNSPLHF
cdr3_nt: TGTGCCAGCAGCTCTAATTCACCCCTCCACTTT

v_call: TRBV28
j_call: TRBJ2-3
d_call: TRBD2
clone_size: -
cdr3_aa: CASSLAGASTDTQYF
cdr3_nt: TGTGCCAGCAGTTTAGCGGGAGCTAGCACAGATACGCAGTATTTT